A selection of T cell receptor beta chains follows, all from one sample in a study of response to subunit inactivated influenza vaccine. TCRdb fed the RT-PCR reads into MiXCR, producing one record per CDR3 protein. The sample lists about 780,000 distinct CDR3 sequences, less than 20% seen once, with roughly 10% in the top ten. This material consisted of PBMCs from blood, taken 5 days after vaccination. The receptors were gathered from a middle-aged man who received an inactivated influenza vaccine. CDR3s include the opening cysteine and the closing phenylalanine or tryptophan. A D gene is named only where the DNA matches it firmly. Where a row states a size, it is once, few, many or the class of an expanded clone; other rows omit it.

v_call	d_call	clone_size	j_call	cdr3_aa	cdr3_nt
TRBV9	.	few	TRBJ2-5	CASSVGHSPLETQYF	TGTGCCAGCAGCGTAGGACACTCGCCCCTAGAGACCCAGTACTTC
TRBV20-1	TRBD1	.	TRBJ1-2	CSASGTGFGYTF	TGCAGTGCTAGCGGGACAGGGTTTGGCTACACCTTC
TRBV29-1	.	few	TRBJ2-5	CSVDPGRETQYF	TGCAGCGTTGACCCGGGAAGGGAGACCCAGTACTTC
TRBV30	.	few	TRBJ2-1	CAWSTYGGSYNEQFF	TGTGCCTGGAGTACCTACGGGGGCTCCTACAATGAGCAGTTCTTC
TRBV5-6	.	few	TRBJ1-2	CASSLRQHGYTF	TGTGCCAGCAGCTTGAGACAGCATGGCTACACCTTC
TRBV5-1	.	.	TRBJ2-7	CASSHADGAYEQYF	TGCGCCAGCAGCCATGCTGACGGGGCCTACGAGCAGTACTTC
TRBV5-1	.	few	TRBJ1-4	CASKSDPGNVDEKLFF	TGCGCCAGCAAATCGGATCCGGGAAATGTGGATGAAAAACTGTTTTTT
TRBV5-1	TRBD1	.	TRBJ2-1	CASSWGGQGSNEQFF	TGCGCCAGCAGCTGGGGTGGACAGGGGTCGAATGAGCAGTTCTTC
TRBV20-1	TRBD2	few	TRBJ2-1	CSARELLAGIRSEQFF	TGCAGTGCTAGAGAACTCCTAGCGGGGATCCGCTCCGAGCAGTTCTTC
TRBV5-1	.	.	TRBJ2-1	CASSLETSYNEQFF	TGCGCCAGCAGCTTGGAAACTAGCTACAATGAGCAGTTCTTC
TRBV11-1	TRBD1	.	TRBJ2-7	CASSYGQGDTYEQYF	TGTGCCAGCAGCTATGGACAGGGAGACACCTACGAGCAGTACTTC
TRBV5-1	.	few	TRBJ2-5	CASSLDPGQETQYF	TGCGCCAGCAGCTTGGATCCAGGCCAAGAGACCCAGTACTTC